One sample yielded the 18 T cell receptor beta chains listed below, sequenced in a study of T cell changes during pregnancy in multiple sclerosis. Method: immunoSEQ multiplex PCR; TCRdb's copy keeps in-frame clones and lacks some. Counted here are about 110,000 clones, just under 95% occurring once; the ten biggest clones make up 1.5% to 2%. The specimen was peripheral blood, collected after pregnancy. These receptors were taken from a female donor with multiple sclerosis, enrolled in a pregnancy study.

This clone showed up just once. The chain carries TRBV7-2 and TRBJ2-5; TRBD2 matches at 8 bases. Trimming at V came to 5 bases and at J to 5 bases, leaving 10 bases not matched to a gene. This CDR3 is built from 15 residues. The germline CDR1 and CDR2 sequences are SGHTA and FQGNSA. The CDR3: CASSPGLGGWETQYF. The CDR3 region has the DNA TGTGCCAGCAGCCCGGGACTAGGAGGTTGGGAGACCCAGTACTTC.

The chain links TRBV19 to TRBJ2-3; the match to TRBD2 covers 10 bases. Germline CDR1 and CDR2: LNHDA and SQIVND (reference sequence). The CDR3 extends over 14 amino acids. Trimming removed 6 bases from V and 4 bases from J; junction bases left unmatched: 4. In DNA form, the CDR3 reads TGTGCCAGTAGCCTAGCGGGAGCCCCAGATACGCAGTATTTT. It is translated as CASSLAGAPDTQYF.

This rearrangement joins TRBV5-1 to TRBJ2-5; D is perhaps TRBD1 (5 bases). V lost 4 bases and J lost 4, with 17 bases in between. Germline values: CDR1 SGHRS, CDR2 YFSETQ. The CDR3 covers 15 residues. CDR3 sequence: CASSPRVGKGETQYF. The CDR3 nucleotides are TGCGCCAGCAGCCCCAGGGTCGGAAAAGGAGAGACCCAGTACTTC.

This clone was counted a single time. This chain links TRBV6-1 with TRBJ1-3; D remains unclear. The CDR3 is 14 amino acids. From germline, CDR1 is MNHNS and CDR2 SASEGT. The V end lost 6 bases, the J end lost 2 bases, and 11 bases lay between the germline ends. CDR3 nucleotides: TGTGCCAGCAGAAGCCGGGTGCCTGGAAACACCATATATTTT. It translates to CASRSRVPGNTIYF.

This clone was counted once. The genes are TRBV25-1 and TRBJ1-2, with unresolved D. V was clipped by 2 bases and J by 4 bases, with 8 bases between them. Per the germline V gene, CDR1 is MGHDK and CDR2 is SYGVNS. The CDR3 length is 13 residues. CDR3 in amino acids: CASSERTAYGYTF. CDR3 coding DNA: TGTGCCAGCAGTGAAAGGACTGCCTATGGCTACACCTTC.

The chain joins TRBV5-1 to TRBJ1-5, with TRBD1 matching over 7 bases. This CDR3 comprises 15 residues. V dropped 1 base and J dropped 4; count of bases not matched to a gene: 5. Germline assignment: CDR1 SGHRS and CDR2 YFSETQ. DNA for the CDR3: TGCGCCAGCAGCTTGACTGGACAGGCTAATCAGCCCCAGCATTTT. This gives the protein CASSLTGQANQPQHF.

This chain links TRBV2 with TRBJ2-3; TRBD1 matches 9 bases. CDR3 length: 15 amino acids. The ends lost 1 base at V and 8 bases at J; junction bases unmatched: 7. Germline V lookup: CDR1 SNHLY, CDR2 FYNNEI. This chain's CDR3 is CASSEVTGGGGTQYF. Written as DNA, the CDR3 is TGTGCCAGCAGTGAAGTAACAGGGGGCGGGGGTACGCAGTATTTT.

This chain links TRBV4-1 with TRBJ2-7, with a possible D match to TRBD2 (6 bases). The CDR3 extends over 15 amino acids. Trimming removed 4 bases at V and 5 bases at J, with 18 bases between. Looked up from germline, CDR1 is MGHRA and CDR2 is YSYEKL. Here the CDR3 reads CASSLLFGRPNEQYF. CDR3 DNA: TGCGCCAGCAGCCTCCTTTTCGGGAGACCCAACGAGCAGTACTTC.

The rearrangement uses TRBV7-7 and TRBJ2-5; D is perhaps TRBD1 or TRBD2 (10 bases each). The V and J ends lost 4 bases and 4 bases respectively, with 25 bases between them. CDR1 SSHAT and CDR2 FNYEAQ come from the germline V gene (reference sequence). The CDR3 sequence is 18 residues long. This CDR3 reads CASSSWTGGLAGAETQYF. The CDR3 DNA follows: TGTGCCAGCAGCTCATGGACAGGGGGTCTAGCGGGAGCAGAGACCCAGTACTTC.

This chain joins TRBV6-1 and TRBJ2-2; D not certain. The CDR3 loop spans 13 amino acids. Germline values: CDR1 MNHNS, CDR2 SASEGT. V lost 8 bases and J lost 3, with 10 bases in between. CDR3 region: CASLAPHTGELFF. The CDR3 DNA reads as TGTGCCAGCCTGGCACCCCACACCGGGGAGCTGTTTTTT.

The chain links TRBV12-5 to TRBJ2-1; the D gene is possibly TRBD2 (6 bases). This CDR3 has 18 amino acids. V was cut by 10 bases and J by 0 bases, with 25 bases left in between. The germline V gene encodes CDR1 LGHNT and CDR2 FRNRAP. DNA for the CDR3: TGTGCTACCGGGTTTCCCGGCCGTTGGGGGGTCTCCTACAATGAGCAGTTCTTC. It encodes CATGFPGRWGVSYNEQFF. The variable domain in full, completed from reference TRBV12-5 and TRBJ2-1, reads DARVTQTPRHKVTEMGQEVTMRCQPILGHNTVFWYRQTMMQGLELLAYFRNRAPLDDSGMPKDRFSAEMPDATLATLKIQPSEPRDSAVYFCATGFPGRWGVSYNEQFFGPGTRLTVL.

The V gene is TRBV5-1, the J gene TRBJ1-1; D might be TRBD1 (5 bases). Per germline, CDR1 SGHRS and CDR2 YFSETQ. Trimming shortened V by 0 bases and J by 0 bases, and 9 bases separated the two germline ends. The CDR3 loop spans 15 amino acids. CDR3 sequence: CASSLGGALNTEAFF. In DNA, the CDR3 is TGCGCCAGCAGCTTGGGGGGCGCCCTGAACACTGAAGCTTTCTTT.

The chain uses TRBV25-1 and TRBJ2-7; 9 bases match TRBD1. The V gene's germline CDR1 is MGHDK and CDR2 SYGVNS. The junction had 2 bases not matched to a gene; V was cut back by 1 base and J by 1 base. There are 15 residues in the CDR3. The CDR3 reads CASSEWGQGSYEQYF. The CDR3 DNA reads as TGTGCCAGCAGTGAATGGGGACAGGGATCCTACGAGCAGTACTTC.

A single count supports this clone. The chain carries TRBV5-6 and TRBJ2-1; 9 bases match TRBD2. The CDR3 runs to 15 residues. CDR1 and CDR2 (germline): SGHDT, YYEEEE. The V gene end was trimmed by 4 bases and the J gene end by 6 bases; junction bases not matched to a gene: 8. The CDR3 DNA is TGTGCCAGCAGCCGCGGGACTAGCCGGGCCAATGAGCAGTTCTTC. The encoded protein is CASSRGTSRANEQFF.

This chain uses TRBV5-4 with TRBJ1-4, with 10 bases identical to TRBD1. Trimming at V came to 4 bases and at J to 8 bases, leaving 8 bases not matched to a gene. Germline assignment: CDR1 SGHNT and CDR2 YYREEE (reference sequence). This CDR3 is 15 amino acids long. The CDR3 loop is CASSAPGQGYEKLFF. Here the CDR3 DNA reads TGTGCCAGCAGCGCTCCGGGACAGGGGTACGAAAAACTGTTTTTT.

The chain employs TRBV18 and TRBJ2-7; no clear D. Trimming took 3 bases from V and 0 from J, leaving 6 bases between them. The CDR3 sequence is 13 residues long. Germline loops: CDR1 KGHSH, CDR2 LQKENI. CDR3 sequence reads: CASSPSSSYEQYF. CDR3 bases: TGTGCCAGCTCACCGTCCAGCTCCTACGAGCAGTACTTC.

The chain uses TRBV2 and TRBJ1-5; 8 bases map to TRBD1. CDR3 length equals 13 residues. Germline V gene lookup returns CDR1 SNHLY and CDR2 FYNNEI. V dropped 6 bases and J dropped 7; count of bases not matched to a gene: 5. CDR3 nucleotides: TGTGCCAGCAGCCTGACAGGGGAGCAGCCCCAGCATTTT. Protein product: CASSLTGEQPQHF.

The chain is built from TRBV7-2 and TRBJ2-1; 7 bases align to TRBD1. Germline V gene data show CDR1 as SGHTA and CDR2 as FQGNSA. The CDR3 runs to 15 residues. V dropped 5 bases and J dropped 3; count of bases not matched to a gene: 7. The CDR3 coding sequence is TGTGCCAGCAGCACCACAGGGGCCGACTACAATGAGCAGTTCTTC. Encoded protein: CASSTTGADYNEQFF.